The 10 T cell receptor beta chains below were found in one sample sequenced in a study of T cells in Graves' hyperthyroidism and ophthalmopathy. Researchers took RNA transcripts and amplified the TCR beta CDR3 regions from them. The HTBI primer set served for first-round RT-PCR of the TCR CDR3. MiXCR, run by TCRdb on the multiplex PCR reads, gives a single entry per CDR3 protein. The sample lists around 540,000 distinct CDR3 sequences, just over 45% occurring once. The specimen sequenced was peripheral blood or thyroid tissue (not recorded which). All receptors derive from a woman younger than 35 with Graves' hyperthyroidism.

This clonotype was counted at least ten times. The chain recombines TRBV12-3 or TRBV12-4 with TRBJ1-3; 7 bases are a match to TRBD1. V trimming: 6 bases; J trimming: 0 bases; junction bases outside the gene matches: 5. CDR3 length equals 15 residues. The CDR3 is CASRGQQPSGNTIYF. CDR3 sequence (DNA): TGTGCCAGCAGGGGACAGCAACCCTCTGGAAACACCATATATTTT.

Here the CDR3 DNA reads TGTGCCAGCAGTTTTAGCTGGGGGCGCGTCGACTACGAGCAGTACTTC. Its translation is CASSFSWGRVDYEQYF. V gene TRBV2 combines with J gene TRBJ2-7; D is possibly TRBD1 (6 bases). The CDR3 loop spans 16 amino acids. V lost 5 bases and J 3 bases, leaving 20 bases between the germline ends. The V gene's germline CDR1 is SNHLY and CDR2 FYNNEI.

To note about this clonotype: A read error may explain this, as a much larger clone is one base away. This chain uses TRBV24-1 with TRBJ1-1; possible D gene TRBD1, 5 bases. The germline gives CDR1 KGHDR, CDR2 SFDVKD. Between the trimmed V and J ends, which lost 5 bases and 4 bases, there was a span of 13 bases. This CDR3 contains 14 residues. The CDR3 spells CATSGDGMSTEAFF. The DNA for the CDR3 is TGTGCCACCAGTGGGGACGGAATGAGCACTGAAGCTTTCTTT.

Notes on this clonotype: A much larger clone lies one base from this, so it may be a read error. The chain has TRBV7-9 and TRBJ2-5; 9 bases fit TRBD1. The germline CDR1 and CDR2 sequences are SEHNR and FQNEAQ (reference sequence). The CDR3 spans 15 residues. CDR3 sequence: CASGFNYGTGRAQYF. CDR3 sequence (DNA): TGTGCCAGCGGCTTCAACTACGGGACAGGGAGGGCCCAGTACTTC.

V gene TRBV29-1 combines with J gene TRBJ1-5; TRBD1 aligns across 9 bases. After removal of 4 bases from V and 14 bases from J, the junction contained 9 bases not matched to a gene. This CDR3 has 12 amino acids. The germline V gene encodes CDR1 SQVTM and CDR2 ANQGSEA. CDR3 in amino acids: CSVGDRAGYEHF. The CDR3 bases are TGCAGCGTTGGGGACAGGGCAGGCTACGAGCATTTT.

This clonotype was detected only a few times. CDR3 DNA sequence: TGTGCCAGCGGAAAAACAGGGTATGGCTACACCTTC. It is translated as CASGKTGYGYTF. The V and J genes are TRBV10-3 and TRBJ1-2; perhaps TRBD1 as D (6 bases). This CDR3 comprises 12 residues. Trimming took off 10 bases at V and 5 bases at J, with 14 bases between the two ends. CDR1 and CDR2 from the germline V gene are ENHRY and SYGVKD.

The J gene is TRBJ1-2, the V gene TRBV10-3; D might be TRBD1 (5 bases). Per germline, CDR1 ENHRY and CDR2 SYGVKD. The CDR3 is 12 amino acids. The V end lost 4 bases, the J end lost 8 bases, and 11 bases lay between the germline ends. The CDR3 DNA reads TGTGCCATCAGTGTCAGGGATTGGGGCTACACCTTC. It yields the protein CAISVRDWGYTF.

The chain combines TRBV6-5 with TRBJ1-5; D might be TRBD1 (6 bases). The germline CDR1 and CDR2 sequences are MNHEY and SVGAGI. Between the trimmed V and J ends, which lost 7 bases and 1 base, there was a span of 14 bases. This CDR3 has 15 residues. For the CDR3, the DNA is TGTGCCAGCATCGCAGGGGCAGCCAGCAATCAGCCCCAGCATTTT. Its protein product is CASIAGAASNQPQHF.

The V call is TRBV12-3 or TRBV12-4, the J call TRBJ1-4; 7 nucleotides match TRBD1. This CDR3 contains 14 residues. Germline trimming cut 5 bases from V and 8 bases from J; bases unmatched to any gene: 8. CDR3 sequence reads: CASSRQGKREKLFF. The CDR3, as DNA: TGTGCCAGCAGTCGACAGGGCAAAAGGGAAAAACTGTTTTTT.

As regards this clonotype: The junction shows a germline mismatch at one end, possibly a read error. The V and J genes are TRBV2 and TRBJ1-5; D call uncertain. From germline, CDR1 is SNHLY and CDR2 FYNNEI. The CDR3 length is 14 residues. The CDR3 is CASSPTYSNQPQQF. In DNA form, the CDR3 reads TGTGCCAGCAGTCCCACCTATAGCAATCAGCCCCAGCAGTTT. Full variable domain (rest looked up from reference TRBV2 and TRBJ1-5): EPEVTQTPSHQVTQMGQEVILRCVPISNHLYFYWYRQILGQKVEFLVSFYNNEISEKSEIFDDQFSVERPDGSNFTLKIRSTKLEDSAMYFCASSPTYSNQPQQFGDGTRLSIL.